The present T cell receptor beta chain was sequenced within a study of T cell repertoires in cytomegalovirus infection. The V end was cut by 6 bases, the J end by 0 bases, with 11 bases between. The V gene's germline CDR1 is MNHNS and CDR2 SASEGT. CDR3 length equals 14 residues. A remark on this clonotype: Its antigen remains unknown.

TCRdb reprocessed the reads with MiXCR, giving one entry per CDR3 protein. Of 650,000 to 900,000 distinct CDR3 sequences in the sample, about 27% were seen once. This specimen was cultured CD8+ T cells from PBMCs, taken from culture after CMV antigen stimulation. The rearrangement uses TRBV6-1 and TRBJ1-2, with D uncertain. The sequence was obtained from a human donor in good health (CMV status not recorded). Some clones in this sample may be carry-over from other donors' samples. The CDR3 is CASSIASTNYGYTF. As DNA, the CDR3 is TGTGCCAGCAGCATCGCCAGCACTAACTATGGCTACACCTTC.